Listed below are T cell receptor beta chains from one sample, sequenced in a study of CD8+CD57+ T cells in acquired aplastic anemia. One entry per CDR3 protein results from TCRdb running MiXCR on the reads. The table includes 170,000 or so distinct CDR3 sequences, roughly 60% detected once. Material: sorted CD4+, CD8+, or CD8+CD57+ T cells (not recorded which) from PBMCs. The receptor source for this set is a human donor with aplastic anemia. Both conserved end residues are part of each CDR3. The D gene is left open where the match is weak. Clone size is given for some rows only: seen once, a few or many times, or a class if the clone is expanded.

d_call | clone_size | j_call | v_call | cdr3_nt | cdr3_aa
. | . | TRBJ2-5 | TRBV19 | TGTGCCAGTAGTCGCCGACTAGTAGAGGAGACCCAGTACTTC | CASSRRLVEETQYF
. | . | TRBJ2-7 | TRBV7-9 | TGTGCCAGCAGCCCCTCGGACACATCCTACGAGCAGTACTTC | CASSPSDTSYEQYF
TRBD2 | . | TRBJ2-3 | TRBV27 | TGTGCCAGCACTTCCGGGACTAGCGGGATCACAGATACGCAGTATTTT | CASTSGTSGITDTQYF
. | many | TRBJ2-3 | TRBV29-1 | TGCAGCGTTGAGAAGGAGTTTACCACAGATACGCAGTATTTT | CSVEKEFTTDTQYF
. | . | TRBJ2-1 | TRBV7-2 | TGTGCCAGCAGCCGGACGGTCGCGCTCGAGCAGTTCTTC | CASSRTVALEQFF
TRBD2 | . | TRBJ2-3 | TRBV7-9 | TGTGCCAGCAGCTTCCGATCAGCGGGGAGAGATACGCAGTATTTT | CASSFRSAGRDTQYF
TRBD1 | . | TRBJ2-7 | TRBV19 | TGTGCCAGTAAGTCCAGGGGGAGTGACGAGCAGTACTTC | CASKSRGSDEQYF
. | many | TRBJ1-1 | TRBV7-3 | TGTGCCAGCAGCTTGGGTCGAGGGGCCGAAGCTTTCTTT | CASSLGRGAEAFF
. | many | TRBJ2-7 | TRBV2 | TGTGCCAGCAGGGGGGTAGGCCCCTCCTACGAGCAGTACTTC | CASRGVGPSYEQYF
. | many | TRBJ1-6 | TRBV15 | TGTGCCACCAGCAGAATAGTACAGGGCAAATCACCCCTCCACTTT | CATSRIVQGKSPLHF
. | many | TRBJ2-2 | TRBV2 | TGTGCCAGCAGGTATTTTGGGACCCCCGCGAACACCGGGGAGCTGTTTTTT | CASRYFGTPANTGELFF
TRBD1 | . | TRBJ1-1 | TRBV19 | TGTGCCAGTAGTTGGCAGCGGGACAGGGGCACTGAAGCTTTCTTT | CASSWQRDRGTEAFF
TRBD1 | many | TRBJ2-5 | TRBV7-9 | TGTGCCAGCAGCGGGTGGTTTCGGACAGGGGATCGAGAGACCCAGTACTTC | CASSGWFRTGDRETQYF
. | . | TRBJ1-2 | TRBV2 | TGTGCCAGCAGCCTCAACGGACGAATGGAGCCCTATGGCTACACCTTC | CASSLNGRMEPYGYTF
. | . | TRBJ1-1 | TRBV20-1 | TGCAGTGCTAGAGAGGGCTCGAACACTGAAGCTTTCTTT | CSAREGSNTEAFF
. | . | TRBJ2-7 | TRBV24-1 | TGTGCCACCAGTCTCGGTGGGGAGCAGTACTTC | CATSLGGEQYF
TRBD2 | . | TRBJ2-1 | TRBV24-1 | TGTGCCACCAGTGATTTGGGCAGGACTAGCGGGAAGATCGGGCAGTTCTTC | CATSDLGRTSGKIGQFF
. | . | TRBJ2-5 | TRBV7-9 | TGTGCCAGCAGCTTAGAGGGGCTCGGGAGCCGTGACCAAGAGACCCAGTACTTC | CASSLEGLGSRDQETQYF